These T cell receptor beta chains were read from a single sample in a study of a mutant IDH1 vaccine in newly diagnosed glioma. For these TCRs, the target antigens are not known. Sequencing used immunoSEQ multiplex PCR; TCRdb keeps in-frame clones, though not all of them. The data show roughly 50,000 clones, with 84% seen just once and 4.1% held by the top ten. The material sequenced was PBMCs, taken from a glioma patient whose treatment included an IDH1 peptide vaccine. These receptors came from a woman under 30 with glioma. Both conserved end residues are part of each CDR3. The D gene is left open where the match is weak.

V | D | length | CDR3
TRBV19 | TRBD2 | 19 | CASSMSGNPSGRLSNEQFF
TRBV11-1 | TRBD1 | 14 | CASSLGTGIFEAFF
TRBV2 | TRBD1 | 15 | CASREQGLNNSPLHF
TRBV19 | TRBD2 | 12 | CASSRGVVEQFF
TRBV5-1 | . | 12 | CASRGLDYGYTF
TRBV11-2 | TRBD1 | 17 | CASSPQTVDRANEKLFF
TRBV6-6 | TRBD1 | 15 | CASRPGTGGNQPQHF
TRBV7-9 | TRBD2 | 18 | CASSWLGGSAGESDTQYF
TRBV5-1 | . | 13 | CASSHISADTQYF
TRBV5-5 | . | 16 | CASRLRSDRRNEKLFF
TRBV7-2 | . | 13 | CASSLVAGSPLHF
TRBV9 | . | 12 | CASSTEQGSYTF
TRBV6-5 | . | 13 | CASSYGADYGYTF
TRBV18 | . | 16 | CASSLNSNHAVYEQYF
TRBV5-1 | . | 15 | CASSLSGGSNQPQHF
TRBV5-1 | TRBD2 | 14 | CASSLDAGGLEQYF
TRBV7-9 | . | 13 | CASSSTPTDTQYF
TRBV2 | . | 12 | CASNTWAGEQYF
TRBV9 | . | 16 | CASSVGDAKRNYGYTF
TRBV10-1 | TRBD2 | 16 | CASSEKREGNTGELFF
TRBV19 | . | 16 | CASSRTTRHSGNTIYF
TRBV29-1 | TRBD2 | 17 | CSVEKGLGGVRTDTQYF
TRBV19 | . | 13 | CASSIGEGQPQHF
TRBV11-3 | TRBD1 | 14 | CASSPRGSNQPQHF
TRBV2 | . | 14 | CASSGRGPALEQYF
TRBV6-5 | . | 13 | CASMELAKNIQYF
TRBV4-3 | . | 13 | CASSPDLRGTQYF
TRBV5-1 | . | 14 | CASRGEHSGNTIYF
TRBV10-3 | TRBD1 | 14 | CAISEDRATGELFF
TRBV5-1 | . | 15 | CASSIDSSFTDTQYF
TRBV5-1 | TRBD1 | 13 | CASSRTGEETQYF
TRBV6-1 | . | 13 | CASSATEGYEQYF
TRBV6-5 | . | 14 | CASSRGGRFTEAFF
TRBV19 | TRBD2 | 17 | CASSIARQRGAGYEQYF
TRBV19 | . | 10 | CAGGDEKLFF
TRBV5-5 | . | 17 | CASSLVVGLGFRNEQFF
TRBV18 | TRBD2 | 15 | CASSPSGIPSYEQYF
TRBV12-5 | TRBD1 | 20 | CASQGYDPLDRGRGADTQYF
TRBV6-4 | . | 15 | CASSDGNSNTGELFF
TRBV5-4 | . | 14 | CASSPDGPNYGYTF
TRBV30 | TRBD1 | 12 | CAWSTGGEKLFF
TRBV30 | . | 13 | CAWGSLPSDGYTF
TRBV7-2 | . | 15 | CASSHDLQHSYEQYF
TRBV7-6 | . | 13 | CASSYRLDQPQHF
TRBV29-1 | TRBD1 | 13 | CSVMDRGGYGYTF
TRBV11-2 | . | 14 | CASTNDLRDNEQFF
TRBV9 | . | 12 | CASSARGATQYF
TRBV11-2 | . | 12 | CASSQKSQPQHF
TRBV9 | . | 16 | CASSAGLAGYIDEQFF
TRBV18 | TRBD1 | 12 | CASSRTGDGYTF
TRBV27 | TRBD1 | 15 | CASSPLRTGSEKLFF
TRBV10-3 | . | 13 | CAIRATDYNEQFF
TRBV6-5 | TRBD1 | 15 | CASNTAQDRGAEQYF